This T cell receptor (beta chain) emerged from a study of T cell repertoires in cytomegalovirus infection (dated 2019 in TCRdb). Looking at the study overall: The peptide stimulations were aimed at well-studied HLA-B-restricted epitopes as well as recently identified HLA-C-restricted CMV epitopes, whose presentation resists viral immunomodulation. Because public TCR beta signatures pointed to carriage of CMV infection together with the matching HLA type, the HLA type of each donor mattered for the analysis. Broad study findings and their caveats: Carriers of CMV infection plus the relevant HLA type were discriminated by the cumulative frequency of public TCR beta family members in the study cohort and in an independent roughly 340-donor cohort. In the ex vivo response, HLA-C-restricted CMV-specific TCR beta clonotypes were dominant, and in two of eight donors the single most frequent clonotype came from this HLA-C-restricted group.

This specimen's treatment or condition label, per the study, means: in vitro stimulation with specific CMV peptide epitopes to enrich CMV-specific T cells. The reads were generated on an Illumina HiSeq 1500. TCRdb itself trimmed the public reads at Q25 with fastp, ran MiXCR and retained productive beta chains. Each entry is one CDR3 protein sequence, shown with its most common DNA and genes. This sample is represented by 900,000 to 950,000 distinct CDR3 sequences; roughly 30% of them were singletons. Around an eighth of the sample is taken by the ten largest. From the germline V gene (reference sequence), CDR1 is SSHAT and CDR2 is FNYEAQ. From its cysteine to its phenylalanine, the CDR3 spans 15 amino acids. Kept here is only the CDR3 DNA, which spans 45 bases and is read in frame from base 1. Comments on this clonotype: Its specific antigen is unknown. The junction shows a germline mismatch at one end, possibly a read error.

The sequence derives from a human donor in good health (CMV status not recorded). Some clones in this sample may be carry-over from other donors' samples. The specimen was cultured CD8+ T cells from PBMCs, collected from culture after CMV antigen stimulation. Recombination connected TRBV7-7 to TRBJ2-1, with TRBD1 identical over 8 junction bases. CDR3 protein: CASSTGTGFYNEQFF. The nucleotide sequence is TGTGCTAGCAGCACCGGGACAGGTTTCTACAATGAGCAGTTCTTC.